This T cell receptor (beta chain) was sequenced for a study of T cells in Graves' hyperthyroidism and ophthalmopathy. In the study overall: Blood from the periphery was taken at initial diagnosis, before any treatment. The study's findings and limits: Among clonotypes expanded in thyroid above 0.001, most were also found in blood.

This clonotype was seen a few times. No antigen is known for it. The diagnostic basis comprised clinical symptoms, serum thyroxine and TRAb, thyroid ultrasound and orbital computed tomography. The investigators amplified TCR beta CDR3 regions from RNA transcripts. Researchers ran a first-round RT-PCR on the TCR CDR3 using the HTBI primer set. TCRdb redid the calling of the multiplex PCR reads with MiXCR, one entry per CDR3 protein. In the table there are more than 450,000 distinct CDR3 sequences, nearly 20% of which are singletons. V shed 6 bases and J 4 bases; nucleotides not matched to a gene: 17. CDR3 length equals 17 residues. Germline V CDR1 and CDR2: MNHEY, SVGEGT.

The clonotype was recovered from a man aged 40-49 years with Graves' ophthalmopathy. The genes are TRBV6-2 or TRBV6-3 and TRBJ2-7, with TRBD2 matching over 8 bases. Sequencing was performed on blood. The CDR3 sequence: CASRRPQLSSGGYEQYF. The CDR3 nucleotides are TGTGCCAGCAGGAGGCCGCAACTGTCGAGCGGGGGATACGAGCAGTACTTC.